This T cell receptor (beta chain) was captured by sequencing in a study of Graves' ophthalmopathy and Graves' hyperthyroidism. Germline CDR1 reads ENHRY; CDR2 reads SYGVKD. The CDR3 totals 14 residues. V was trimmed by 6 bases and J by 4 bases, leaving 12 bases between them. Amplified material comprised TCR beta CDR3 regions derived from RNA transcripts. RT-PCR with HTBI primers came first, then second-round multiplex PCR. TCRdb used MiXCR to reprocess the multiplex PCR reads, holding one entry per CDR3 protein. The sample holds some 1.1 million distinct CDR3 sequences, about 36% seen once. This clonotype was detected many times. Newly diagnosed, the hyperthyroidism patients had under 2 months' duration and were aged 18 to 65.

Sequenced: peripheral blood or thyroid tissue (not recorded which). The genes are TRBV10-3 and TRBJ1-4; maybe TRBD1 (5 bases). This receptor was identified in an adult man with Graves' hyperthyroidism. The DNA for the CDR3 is TGTGCCATCAGGTCGGGGGGGGATAATGAAAAACTGTTTTTT. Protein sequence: CAIRSGGDNEKLFF.